The 31 T cell receptor beta chains given below trace back to one sample, sequenced in a study of cytomegalovirus exposure and HLA in healthy donors. The PCR ran on 60 Vbeta and 13 Jbeta primers. Clones were read by immunoSEQ multiplex PCR, and TCRdb kept only the in-frame ones, dropping some. The table has over 150,000 clones, approximately 82% seen once; the top ten hold about 4.9%. Sequenced input: PBMCs. The receptors derive from a male donor in good health and CMV-seronegative.

The chain recombines TRBV28 with TRBJ2-1; D gene unclear. V was shortened by 2 bases and J by 3 bases, with 8 bases between the two germline ends. Germline V gene sequence: CDR1 MDHEN, CDR2 SYDVKM. CDR3 length: 14 amino acids. The CDR3 is CASSLLVLYNEQFF. The CDR3 nucleotides read TGTGCCAGCAGTTTACTAGTGCTCTACAATGAGCAGTTCTTC.

The gene calls are TRBV11-1 and TRBJ2-3; D possibly corresponds to TRBD2 (5 bases). The CDR3 consists of 17 residues. The V end was cut by 5 bases, the J end by 4 bases, with 22 bases between. Germline CDR1 and CDR2: SGHAT and FQDESV (reference sequence). Written as DNA, the CDR3 is TGTGCCAGCAGCGACGTCGTGAGGGTAGTTTCGGCAGATACGCAGTATTTT. This sequence encodes CASSDVVRVVSADTQYF.

The genes are TRBV7-9 and TRBJ2-7, with TRBD2 matching 7 bases. The CDR3 runs to 14 residues. After removal of 10 bases from V and 2 bases from J, the junction contained 11 bases not matched to a gene. Germline V gives CDR1 SEHNR, CDR2 FQNEAQ (reference sequence). Here the CDR3 reads CAIQGERGPYEQYF. CDR3 nucleotides: TGTGCCATCCAAGGGGAGCGGGGTCCCTACGAGCAGTACTTC.

This rearrangement joins TRBV11-3 to TRBJ2-5; TRBD2 agrees at 8 bases. The germline V gene has CDR1 SGHNT and CDR2 YENEEA. This CDR3 is built from 15 residues. V dropped 1 base and J dropped 1; count of bases not matched to a gene: 2. The CDR3 DNA reads as TGTGCCAGCAGCTTAGGACTAGCGAGCCAAGAGACCCAGTACTTC. Its protein is CASSLGLASQETQYF. Drawing the rest from reference TRBV11-3 and TRBJ2-5, the complete variable domain is EAGVVQSPRYKIIEKKQPVAFWCNPISGHNTLYWYLQNLGQGPELLIRYENEEAVDDSQLPKDRFSAERLKGVDSTLKIQPAELGDSAVYLCASSLGLASQETQYFGPGTRLLVL.

This clone was detected only a few times. The rearrangement uses TRBV10-2 and TRBJ1-3, with 7 bases fitting TRBD1. The germline V gene encodes CDR1 WSHSY and CDR2 SAAADI. V lost 3 bases and J lost 0; bases outside the gene matches: 5. This CDR3 is built from 16 residues. The CDR3 nucleotides read TGCGCCAGCAGTGATCTCGGGACAGTCTCTGGAAACACCATATATTTT. It is translated as CASSDLGTVSGNTIYF.

The rearrangement links TRBV10-1 to TRBJ1-1; D uncertain. The ends were cut back, 1 base at V and 1 base at J, with 7 bases in the middle. The germline V gene has CDR1 WNHNN and CDR2 SYGVQD (reference sequence). The CDR3 consists of 14 residues. In nucleotides, the CDR3 is TGCGCCAGCAGTGAGTGCAGGCAGAACACTGAAGCTTTCTTT. Residues: CASSECRQNTEAFF.

This clone was counted once. This chain connects TRBV23-1 to TRBJ1-1, with D maybe TRBD1 (5 bases). TRBV23-1 is an ORF, with its function uncertain. CDR3 size: 16 residues. Trimming shortened V by 10 bases and J by 1 base, and 22 bases separated the two germline ends. CDR3 in DNA: TGCGCCACCCCCTCGGACAAAGAATTCCAGAACACTGAAGCTTTCTTT. Protein sequence: CATPSDKEFQNTEAFF.

This clone was recorded a few times. The J gene is TRBJ2-7, the V gene TRBV5-1; TRBD1 matches at 9 bases. CDR3 size: 14 residues. Trimming removed 4 bases from V and 2 bases from J; junction bases left unmatched: 4. Germline V gene lookup returns CDR1 SGHRS and CDR2 YFSETQ. CDR3 in amino acids: CASSEGQGAYEQYF. CDR3 nucleotide sequence: TGCGCCAGCAGCGAGGGACAGGGCGCCTACGAGCAGTACTTC.

This chain connects TRBV9 to TRBJ2-3; D may be TRBD2 (5 bases). V dropped 5 bases and J dropped 0 bases, with 10 bases sitting between them. CDR1 and CDR2 from the germline V gene are SGDLS and YYNGEE. This CDR3 region has 14 residues. The CDR3, as DNA: TGTGCCAGCAGAAGGAGCGGTAGCACAGATACGCAGTATTTT. This encodes CASRRSGSTDTQYF.

V usage is TRBV21-1 and J usage is TRBJ2-7; TRBD1 was called by the table and not checked on the DNA. TRBV21-1 is termed a pseudogene. CDR3 length: 18 residues. The CDR3 sequence is CASRTGATLAESSYEQYF. The CDR3 DNA reads TGTGCCAGCAGGACAGGGGCGACGCTAGCGGAAAGCTCCTACGAGCAGTACTTC.

The V call is TRBV6-5, the J call TRBJ1-1; TRBD1 is a possible D gene (5 bases). Germline assignment: CDR1 MNHEY and CDR2 SVGAGI. The CDR3 is 14 residues long. Trimming shortened V by 3 bases and J by 3 bases, and 11 bases separated the two germline ends. The CDR3 spells CASSYPGWDTEAFF. The CDR3 nucleotides are TGTGCCAGCAGTTATCCAGGGTGGGACACTGAAGCTTTCTTT.

This clone was seen a single time. The chain joins TRBV5-4 to TRBJ2-1, with TRBD2 matching 9 bases. CDR1 SGHNT and CDR2 YYREEE come from the germline V gene (reference sequence). The J segment lost 8 bases and the V segment lost 6 bases, leaving 12 bases of the junction unmatched. The CDR3 has 15 amino acids. DNA of the CDR3: TGTGCCAGCACCATGACGGCGGGAGGGCGTCATGAGCAGTTCTTC. Its protein is CASTMTAGGRHEQFF.

The J gene is TRBJ1-5, the V gene TRBV7-2; weak D call: TRBD1 (5 bases). The CDR3 sequence is 13 residues long. Trimming removed 5 bases from V and 5 bases from J, with 10 bases in between. Germline values: CDR1 SGHTA, CDR2 FQGNSA. DNA for the CDR3: TGTGCCAGCAGCCCCTCGGGGGATCAGCCCCAGCATTTT. Amino acid sequence: CASSPSGDQPQHF. The full variable domain, with the rest looked up from reference TRBV7-2 and TRBJ1-5, is GAGVSQSPSNKVTEKGKDVELRCDPISGHTALYWYRQSLGQGLEFLIYFQGNSAPDKSGLPSDRFSAERTGGSVSTLTIQRTQQEDSAVYLCASSPSGDQPQHFGDGTRLSIL.

The chain joins TRBV5-4 to TRBJ1-2; D might be TRBD1 (6 bases). Trimming removed 4 bases from V and 0 bases from J, with 7 bases in between. This CDR3 is built from 13 residues. Germline assignment: CDR1 SGHNT and CDR2 YYREEE (reference sequence). CDR3 protein: CASSGTPNYGYTF. CDR3 in DNA: TGTGCCAGCAGCGGGACACCTAACTATGGCTACACCTTC. The full variable domain, in which reference TRBV5-4 and TRBJ1-2 provide the parts outside the CDR3, is ETGVTQSPTHLIKTRGQQVTLRCSSQSGHNTVSWYQQALGQGPQFIFQYYREEENGRGNFPPRFSGLQFPNYSSELNVNALELDDSALYLCASSGTPNYGYTFGSGTRLTVV.

This clone was seen a handful of times. The rearrangement uses TRBV5-1 and TRBJ2-1, with a possible D match to TRBD2 (7 bases). There are 16 residues in the CDR3. The germline V gene has CDR1 SGHRS and CDR2 YFSETQ. With 4 bases removed from V and 3 bases from J, the gap between germline ends came to 17 bases. The CDR3 DNA reads as TGCGCCAGCAGCAGGGGGGAGGGGTTACTCTACAATGAGCAGTTCTTC. Translated: CASSRGEGLLYNEQFF.

This chain joins TRBV7-6 and TRBJ2-1, with D possibly being TRBD2 (6 bases). The CDR3 extends over 15 amino acids. Trimming pared 1 base from V and 2 bases from J, leaving 9 bases between. The V gene's germline CDR1 is SGHVS and CDR2 FNYEAQ. The CDR3 DNA reads as TGTGCCAGCAGCTTAGAAGGCGGGGCCTACAATGAGCAGTTCTTC. This encodes CASSLEGGAYNEQFF.

The rearrangement uses TRBV4-3 and TRBJ2-1; 8 bases are shared with TRBD2. The CDR3 contains 15 residues. In germline, CDR1 is LGHNA, CDR2 YSLEER. The V gene end was trimmed by 2 bases and the J gene end by 5 bases; junction bases not matched to a gene: 5. CDR3 DNA sequence: TGCGCCAGCAGCCAACGGGGGCGGGAGGACAATGAGCAGTTCTTC. This sequence encodes CASSQRGREDNEQFF.

The V call is TRBV6-5, the J call TRBJ2-7, with D possibly TRBD2 on 6 matching bases. CDR1 is MNHEY, CDR2 SVGAGI, per germline. The CDR3 totals 15 residues. V shed 0 bases and J shed 2 bases, with 11 bases lying between them. In DNA, the CDR3 is TGTGCCAGCAGTTACTCGTCGGGGGAGCCCTACGAGCAGTACTTC. Translated: CASSYSSGEPYEQYF.

V gene TRBV28 combines with J gene TRBJ1-1, with D possibly TRBD1 on 5 matching bases. The CDR3 runs 14 residues. Trimming took 5 bases from V and 0 from J, leaving 10 bases between them. CDR1 and CDR2 from the germline V gene are MDHEN and SYDVKM. The CDR3 region is CASSTDSMNTEAFF. In nucleotides, the CDR3 is TGTGCCAGCAGTACAGACAGCATGAACACTGAAGCTTTCTTT.

The CDR3 region is CASREAGGDGYTF. CDR3 nucleotide sequence: TGTGCCAGCAGAGAGGCAGGGGGCGATGGCTACACCTTC. This chain links TRBV6-1 with TRBJ1-2, with TRBD1 identical over 8 bases. V was pared by 6 bases and J by 6 bases, with 6 bases of the junction left unmatched. The CDR3 is 13 residues long. The germline V gene has CDR1 MNHNS and CDR2 SASEGT.

The gene calls are TRBV21-1 and TRBJ2-1; TRBD2 is taken as the D call from the table, unchecked against the DNA. TRBV21-1 is a pseudogene segment. The CDR3 loop spans 16 amino acids. The CDR3 DNA is TGTGCCAGCAGCAAAGTCTCCGGGGACTACTACAATGAGCAGTTCTTC. Protein product: CASSKVSGDYYNEQFF.

The V and J genes are TRBV20-1 and TRBJ2-3; D unclear. V shed 3 bases and J shed 8 bases, with 6 bases lying between them. The germline V gene has CDR1 DFQATT and CDR2 SNEGSKA (reference sequence). The CDR3 length is 10 residues. DNA for the CDR3: TGCAGTGCTAGGCTAGTTACGCAGTATTTT. Its protein product is CSARLVTQYF.

The gene calls are TRBV4-1 and TRBJ1-5, with 12 positions matching TRBD1. Trimming at V came to 0 bases and at J to 0 bases, leaving 9 bases not matched to a gene. Germline V gene sequence: CDR1 MGHRA, CDR2 YSYEKL. The CDR3 spans 20 residues. The CDR3 spells CASSQDRGQGAEYSNQPQHF. In DNA, the CDR3 is TGCGCCAGCAGCCAAGATAGGGGACAGGGGGCCGAATATAGCAATCAGCCCCAGCATTTT.

This clone showed up just a few times. This chain joins TRBV28 and TRBJ2-5, with 7 bases matching TRBD2. Trimming took 4 bases from V and 5 from J; bases not matched to a gene: 16. The CDR3 loop spans 17 amino acids. Germline lookup yields CDR1 MDHEN and CDR2 SYDVKM. CDR3 bases: TGTGCCAGCAGTTCACCTCTATCGCGGGAGTTGGAGGAGACCCAGTACTTC. It is translated as CASSSPLSRELEETQYF.

This chain connects TRBV27 to TRBJ1-2; TRBD1 aligns across 7 bases. Per the germline V gene, CDR1 is MNHEY and CDR2 is SMNVEV (reference sequence). This CDR3 spans 17 amino acids. The V and J ends lost 5 bases and 0 bases, in that order; junction bases with no gene match: 12. DNA for the CDR3: TGTGCCAGCAGTGCTATACGGACAGGAGGTGCTAACTATGGCTACACCTTC. It codes for CASSAIRTGGANYGYTF.

The chain couples TRBV4-1 to TRBJ2-3, with 9 bases aligning to TRBD2. Germline CDR1 and CDR2: MGHRA and YSYEKL. The CDR3 covers 19 residues. V trimming: 7 bases; J trimming: 2 bases; junction bases outside the gene matches: 19. Written as DNA, the CDR3 is TGCGCCAGCACCTCGTCGCTGCCAAAGGCTAGCGGGATCACAGATACGCAGTATTTT. This sequence encodes CASTSSLPKASGITDTQYF.

The V and J genes are TRBV5-5 and TRBJ2-7; 7 nucleotides line up with TRBD2. Germline trimming cut 2 bases from V and 2 bases from J; bases unmatched to any gene: 4. The germline V gene encodes CDR1 SGHKS and CDR2 YYEKEE (reference sequence). CDR3 size: 14 residues. The CDR3 sequence: CASSFWGTTYEQYF. The CDR3, as DNA: TGTGCCAGCAGCTTTTGGGGGACTACCTACGAGCAGTACTTC.

This chain links TRBV7-3 with TRBJ2-4; D perhaps matches TRBD2 (6 bases). V dropped 5 bases and J dropped 7 bases, with 24 bases sitting between them. CDR1 and CDR2 from the germline V gene are SGHTA and FQGTGA. The CDR3 has 17 residues. As DNA, the CDR3 is TGTGCCAGCAGCCCATATCGAGTTGGAGTTGGAGGGAACATTCAGTACTTC. Encoded protein: CASSPYRVGVGGNIQYF.

V gene TRBV5-6 combines with J gene TRBJ1-3; D might be TRBD1 (5 bases). The V gene's germline CDR1 is SGHDT and CDR2 YYEEEE. This CDR3 spans 14 amino acids. V lost 3 bases, J lost 0 bases, and 7 bases lay in between. In DNA, the CDR3 is TGTGCCAGCAGCTATGACAGCTCTGGAAACACCATATATTTT. It is translated as CASSYDSSGNTIYF.

The chain carries TRBV19 and TRBJ1-1; the D is unclear. The germline CDR1 and CDR2 sequences are LNHDA and SQIVND (reference sequence). Trimming took 3 bases from V and 6 from J, leaving 11 bases between them. The CDR3 runs to 13 residues. CDR3 DNA sequence: TGTGCCAGTAGTATGGGAGGGTTTGCTGAAGCTTTCTTT. Its protein product is CASSMGGFAEAFF.

The chain carries TRBV27 and TRBJ2-5, with 9 bases lining up with TRBD2. Germline V gives CDR1 MNHEY, CDR2 SMNVEV (reference sequence). The V segment lost 6 bases and the J segment 3 bases; nucleotides outside the gene matches: 8. This CDR3 is built from 15 residues. The CDR3 spells CASRGMRGGEETQYF. The CDR3 bases are TGTGCCAGCAGGGGTATGCGGGGGGGAGAAGAGACCCAGTACTTC.